This paragraph reports one TCR beta chain. Measured with immunoSEQ multiplex PCR; TCRdb has only the in-frame clones, and not every one. This table has roughly 27,000 clones, more than 80% appearing once. This record belongs to a study of blood T cell repertoires in COVID-19. Unmatched junction bases numbered 5, after V lost 4 bases and J lost 1 base. CDR3 length: 16 residues. Per the germline V gene, CDR1 is KGHSH and CDR2 is LQKENI. The sample consisted of peripheral blood. This sequence was found in a man in his fifties or sixties with acute or convalescent COVID-19. V gene TRBV18 combines with J gene TRBJ1-1, with 11 bases identical to TRBD1. The CDR3 here is CASSRDRGMGNTEAFF. CDR3 nucleotide sequence: TGTGCCAGCTCACGGGACAGGGGGATGGGGAACACTGAAGCTTTCTTT.